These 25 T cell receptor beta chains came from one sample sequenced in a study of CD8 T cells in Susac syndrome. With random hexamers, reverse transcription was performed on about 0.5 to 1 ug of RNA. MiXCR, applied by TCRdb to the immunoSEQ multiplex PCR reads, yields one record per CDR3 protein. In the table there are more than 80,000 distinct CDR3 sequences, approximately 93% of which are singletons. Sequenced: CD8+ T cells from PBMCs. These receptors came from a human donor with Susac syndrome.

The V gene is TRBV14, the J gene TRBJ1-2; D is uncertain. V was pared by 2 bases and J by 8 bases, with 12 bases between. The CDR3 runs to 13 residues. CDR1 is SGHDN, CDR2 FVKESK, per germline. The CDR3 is CASSQTLAGGYTF. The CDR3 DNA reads TGTGCCAGCAGCCAAACTCTGGCTGGAGGCTACACCTTC.

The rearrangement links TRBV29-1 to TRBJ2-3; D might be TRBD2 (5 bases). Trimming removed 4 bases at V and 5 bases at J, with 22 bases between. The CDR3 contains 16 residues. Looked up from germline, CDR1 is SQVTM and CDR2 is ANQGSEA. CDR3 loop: CSVAYPSQEIRDTQYF. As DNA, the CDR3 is TGCAGCGTTGCTTACCCTAGCCAGGAAATAAGAGATACGCAGTATTTT.

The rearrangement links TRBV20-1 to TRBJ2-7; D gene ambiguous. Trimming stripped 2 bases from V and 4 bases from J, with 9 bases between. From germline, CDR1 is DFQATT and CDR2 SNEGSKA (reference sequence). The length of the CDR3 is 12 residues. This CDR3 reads CSARPPEYEQYF. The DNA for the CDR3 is TGCAGTGCTAGACCCCCGGAGTACGAGCAGTACTTC.

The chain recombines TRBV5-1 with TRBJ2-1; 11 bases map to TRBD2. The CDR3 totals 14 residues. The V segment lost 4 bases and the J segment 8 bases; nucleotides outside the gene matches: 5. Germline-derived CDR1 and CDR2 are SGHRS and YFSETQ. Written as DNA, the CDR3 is TGCGCCAGCAGCGCGGGGACTAGCGGAGATGAGCAGTTCTTC. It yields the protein CASSAGTSGDEQFF.

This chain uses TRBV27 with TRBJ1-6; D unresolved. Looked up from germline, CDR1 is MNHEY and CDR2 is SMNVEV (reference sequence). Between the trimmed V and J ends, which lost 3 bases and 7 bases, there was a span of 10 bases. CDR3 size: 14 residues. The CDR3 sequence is CASSLKGFNSPLHF. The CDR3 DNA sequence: TGTGCCAGCAGTTTGAAAGGGTTCAATTCACCCCTCCACTTT.

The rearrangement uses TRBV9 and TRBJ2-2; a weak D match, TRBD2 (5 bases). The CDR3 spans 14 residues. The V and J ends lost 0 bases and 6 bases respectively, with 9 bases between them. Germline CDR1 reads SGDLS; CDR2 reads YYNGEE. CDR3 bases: TGTGCCAGCAGCGTAGAAGGGAGCTCCGGGGAGCTGTTTTTT. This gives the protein CASSVEGSSGELFF.

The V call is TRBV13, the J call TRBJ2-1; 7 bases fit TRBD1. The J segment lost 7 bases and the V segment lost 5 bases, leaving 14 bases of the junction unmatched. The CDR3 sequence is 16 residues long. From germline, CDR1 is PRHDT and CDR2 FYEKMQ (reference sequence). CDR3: CASSLTGTAPVNEQFF. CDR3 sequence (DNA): TGTGCCAGCAGCCTCACCGGGACAGCCCCCGTGAATGAGCAGTTCTTC.

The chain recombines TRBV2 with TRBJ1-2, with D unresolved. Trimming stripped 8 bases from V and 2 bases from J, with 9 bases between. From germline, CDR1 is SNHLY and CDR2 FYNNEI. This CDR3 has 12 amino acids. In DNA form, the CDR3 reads TGTGCCAGCGGGGATGTGAACTATGGCTACACCTTC. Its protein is CASGDVNYGYTF.

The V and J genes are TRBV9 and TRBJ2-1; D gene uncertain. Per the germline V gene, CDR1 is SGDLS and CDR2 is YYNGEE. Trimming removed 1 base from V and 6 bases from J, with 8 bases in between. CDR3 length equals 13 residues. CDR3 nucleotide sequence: TGTGCCAGCAGCGTAAAGGCCACCAATGAGCAGTTCTTC. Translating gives CASSVKATNEQFF.

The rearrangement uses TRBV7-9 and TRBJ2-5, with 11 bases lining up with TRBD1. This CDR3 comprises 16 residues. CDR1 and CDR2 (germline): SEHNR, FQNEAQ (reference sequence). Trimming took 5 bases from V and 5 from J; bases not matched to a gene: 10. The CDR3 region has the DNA TGTGCCAGCAGCAGAACCCCGGGACAGGGGGAGGAGACCCAGTACTTC. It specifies CASSRTPGQGEETQYF.

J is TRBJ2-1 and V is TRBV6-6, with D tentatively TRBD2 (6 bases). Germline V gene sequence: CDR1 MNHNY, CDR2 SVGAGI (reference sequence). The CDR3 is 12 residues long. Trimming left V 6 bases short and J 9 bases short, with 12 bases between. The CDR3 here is CASRPSESEQFF. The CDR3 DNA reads TGTGCCAGCAGACCTAGCGAGTCTGAGCAGTTCTTC.

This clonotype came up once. CDR3 protein: CASSVSGTGREKLFF. The DNA for the CDR3 is TGTGCCAGCAGCGTGTCCGGGACAGGGCGTGAAAAACTGTTTTTT. V gene TRBV9 combines with J gene TRBJ1-4; 9 bases are shared with TRBD1. Germline lookup yields CDR1 SGDLS and CDR2 YYNGEE. CDR3 size: 15 residues. With V trimmed by 2 bases and J by 7 bases, 6 bases remained unmatched.

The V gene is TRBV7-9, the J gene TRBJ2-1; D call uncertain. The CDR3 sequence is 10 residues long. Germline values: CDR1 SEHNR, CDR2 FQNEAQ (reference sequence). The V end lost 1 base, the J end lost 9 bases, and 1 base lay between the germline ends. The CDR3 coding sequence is TGTGCCAGCAGCTTAGTTGAGCAGTTCTTC. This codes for CASSLVEQFF.

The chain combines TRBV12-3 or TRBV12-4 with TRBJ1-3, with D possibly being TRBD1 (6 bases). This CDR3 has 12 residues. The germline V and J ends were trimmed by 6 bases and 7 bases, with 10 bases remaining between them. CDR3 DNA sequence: TGTGCCAGCAGCTCGGGGGCGAACACCATATATTTT. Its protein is CASSSGANTIYF.

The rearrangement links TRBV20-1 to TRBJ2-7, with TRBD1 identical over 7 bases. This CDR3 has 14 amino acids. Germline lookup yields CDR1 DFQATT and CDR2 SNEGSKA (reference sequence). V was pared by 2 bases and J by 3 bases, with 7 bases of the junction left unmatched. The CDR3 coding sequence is TGCAGTGCTAGAATTCGACAGGGTGGCTACGAGCAGTACTTC. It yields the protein CSARIRQGGYEQYF.

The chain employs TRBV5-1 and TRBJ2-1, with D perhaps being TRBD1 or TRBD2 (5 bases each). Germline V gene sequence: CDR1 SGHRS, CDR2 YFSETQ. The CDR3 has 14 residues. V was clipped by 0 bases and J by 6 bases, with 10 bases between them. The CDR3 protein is CASSLEGTLNEQFF. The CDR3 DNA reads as TGCGCCAGCAGCTTGGAGGGGACCCTCAATGAGCAGTTCTTC.

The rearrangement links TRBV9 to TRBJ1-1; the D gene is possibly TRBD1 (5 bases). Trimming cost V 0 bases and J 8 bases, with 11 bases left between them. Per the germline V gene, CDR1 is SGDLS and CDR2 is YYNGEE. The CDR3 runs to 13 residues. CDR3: CASSVELGTEAFF. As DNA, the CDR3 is TGTGCCAGCAGCGTAGAGCTGGGGACCGAAGCTTTCTTT.

The CDR3 loop is CSVHGLPGEQYF. Written as DNA, the CDR3 is TGCAGCGTCCACGGACTGCCGGGGGAGCAGTACTTC. The chain combines TRBV29-1 with TRBJ2-7; maybe TRBD2 (5 bases). The CDR3 is made up of 12 amino acids. Germline assignment: CDR1 SQVTM and CDR2 ANQGSEA. The V end lost 6 bases, the J end lost 7 bases, and 16 bases lay between the germline ends.

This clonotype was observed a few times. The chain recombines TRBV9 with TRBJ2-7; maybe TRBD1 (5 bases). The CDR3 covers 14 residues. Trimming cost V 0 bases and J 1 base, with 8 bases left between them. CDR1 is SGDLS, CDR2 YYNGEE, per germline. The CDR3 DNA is TGTGCCAGCAGCGTAGGACAGCGATCCTACGAGCAGTACTTC. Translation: CASSVGQRSYEQYF. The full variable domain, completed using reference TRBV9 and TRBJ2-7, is DSGVTQTPKHLITATGQRVTLRCSPRSGDLSVYWYQQSLDQGLQFLIQYYNGEERAKGNILERFSAQQFPDLHSELNLSSLELGDSALYFCASSVGQRSYEQYFGPGTRLTVT.

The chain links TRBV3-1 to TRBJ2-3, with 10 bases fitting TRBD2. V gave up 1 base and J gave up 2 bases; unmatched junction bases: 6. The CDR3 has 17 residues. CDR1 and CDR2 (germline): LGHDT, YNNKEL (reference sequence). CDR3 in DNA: TGTGCCAGCAGCCAAGCCCTAGCGGGGGTCCACACAGATACGCAGTATTTT. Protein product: CASSQALAGVHTDTQYF.

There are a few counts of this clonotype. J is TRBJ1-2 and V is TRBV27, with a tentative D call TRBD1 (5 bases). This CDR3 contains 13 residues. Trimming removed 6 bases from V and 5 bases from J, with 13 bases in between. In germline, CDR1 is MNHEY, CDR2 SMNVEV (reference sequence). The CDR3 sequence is CASSPGGGYGYTF. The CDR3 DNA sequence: TGTGCCAGCAGCCCCGGGGGGGGGTATGGCTACACCTTC.

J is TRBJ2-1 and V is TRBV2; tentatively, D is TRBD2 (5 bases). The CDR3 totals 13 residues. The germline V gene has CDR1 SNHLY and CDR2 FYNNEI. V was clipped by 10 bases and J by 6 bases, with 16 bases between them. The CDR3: CAIPSSGGNEQFF. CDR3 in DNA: TGTGCCATCCCATCAAGCGGCGGCAATGAGCAGTTCTTC.

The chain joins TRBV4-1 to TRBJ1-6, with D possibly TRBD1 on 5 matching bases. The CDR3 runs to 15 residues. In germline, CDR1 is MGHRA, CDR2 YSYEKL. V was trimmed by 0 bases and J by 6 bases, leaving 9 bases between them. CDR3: CASSQDRGTNSPLHF. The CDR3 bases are TGCGCCAGCAGCCAAGACCGGGGGACTAATTCACCCCTCCACTTT.

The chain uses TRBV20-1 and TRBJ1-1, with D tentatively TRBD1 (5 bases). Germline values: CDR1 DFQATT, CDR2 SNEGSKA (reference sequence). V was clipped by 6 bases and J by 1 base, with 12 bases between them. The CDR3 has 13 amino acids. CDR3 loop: CSAEDTSNTEAFF. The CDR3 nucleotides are TGCAGTGCAGAGGACACCTCGAACACTGAAGCTTTCTTT.

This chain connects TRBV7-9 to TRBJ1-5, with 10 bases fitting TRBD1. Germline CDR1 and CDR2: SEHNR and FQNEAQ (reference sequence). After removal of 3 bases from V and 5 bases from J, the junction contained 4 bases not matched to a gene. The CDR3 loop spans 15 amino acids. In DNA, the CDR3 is TGTGCCAGCAGCTTGGCGACAGGGGGCGATCAGCCCCAGCATTTT. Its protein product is CASSLATGGDQPQHF.